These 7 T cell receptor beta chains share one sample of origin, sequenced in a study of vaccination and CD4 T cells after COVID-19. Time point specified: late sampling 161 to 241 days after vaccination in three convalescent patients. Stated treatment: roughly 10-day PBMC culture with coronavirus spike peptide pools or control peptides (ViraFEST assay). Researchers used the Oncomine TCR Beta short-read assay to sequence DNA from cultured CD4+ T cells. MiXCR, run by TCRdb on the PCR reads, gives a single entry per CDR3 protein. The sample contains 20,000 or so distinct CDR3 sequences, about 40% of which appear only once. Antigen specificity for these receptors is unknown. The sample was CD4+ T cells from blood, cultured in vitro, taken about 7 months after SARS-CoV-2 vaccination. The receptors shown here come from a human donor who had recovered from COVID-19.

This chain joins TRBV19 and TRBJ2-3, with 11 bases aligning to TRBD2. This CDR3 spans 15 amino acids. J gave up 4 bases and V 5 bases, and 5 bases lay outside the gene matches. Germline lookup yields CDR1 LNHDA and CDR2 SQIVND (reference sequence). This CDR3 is CASSRSGRAADTQYF. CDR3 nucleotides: TGTGCCAGTAGTCGTAGCGGGAGGGCGGCAGATACGCAGTATTTT.

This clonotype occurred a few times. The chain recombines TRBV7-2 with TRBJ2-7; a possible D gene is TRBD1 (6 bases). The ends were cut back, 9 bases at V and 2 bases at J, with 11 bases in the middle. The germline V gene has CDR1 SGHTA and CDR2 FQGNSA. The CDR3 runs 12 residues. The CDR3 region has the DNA TGTGCCAGAGGGGGTAGGCCCTACGAGCAGTACTTC. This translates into CARGGRPYEQYF.

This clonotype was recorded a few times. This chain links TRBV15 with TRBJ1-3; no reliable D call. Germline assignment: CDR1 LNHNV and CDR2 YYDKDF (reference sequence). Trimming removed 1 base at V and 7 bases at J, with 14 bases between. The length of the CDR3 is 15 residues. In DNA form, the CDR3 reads TGTGCCACCAGCAGAGCCATGGGGTCGGGGAACACCATATATTTT. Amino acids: CATSRAMGSGNTIYF.

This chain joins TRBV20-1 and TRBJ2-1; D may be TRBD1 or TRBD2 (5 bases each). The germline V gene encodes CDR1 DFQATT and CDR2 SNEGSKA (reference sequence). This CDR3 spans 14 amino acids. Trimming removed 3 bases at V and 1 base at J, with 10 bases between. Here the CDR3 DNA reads TGCAGTGCTAGTGGGGGTCCGTCCTACAATGAGCAGTTCTTC. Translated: CSASGGPSYNEQFF.

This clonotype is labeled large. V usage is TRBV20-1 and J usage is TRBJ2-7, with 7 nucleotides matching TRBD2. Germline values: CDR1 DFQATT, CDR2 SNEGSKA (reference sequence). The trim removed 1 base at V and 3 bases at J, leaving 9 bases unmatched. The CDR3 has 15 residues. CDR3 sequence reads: CSARAASGGNYEQYF. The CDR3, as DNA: TGCAGTGCTAGAGCGGCTAGCGGAGGGAACTACGAGCAGTACTTC.

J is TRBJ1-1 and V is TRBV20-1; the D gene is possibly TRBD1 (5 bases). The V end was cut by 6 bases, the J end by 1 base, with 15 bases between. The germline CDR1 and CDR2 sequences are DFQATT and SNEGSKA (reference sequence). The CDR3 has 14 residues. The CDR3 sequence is CSAYLTGTNTEAFF. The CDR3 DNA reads TGCAGTGCCTACCTCACGGGGACGAACACTGAAGCTTTCTTT.

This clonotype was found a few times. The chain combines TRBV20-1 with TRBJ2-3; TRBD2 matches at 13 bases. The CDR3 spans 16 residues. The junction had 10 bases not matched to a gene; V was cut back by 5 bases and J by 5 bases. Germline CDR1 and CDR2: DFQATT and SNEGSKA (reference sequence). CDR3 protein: CSAPTGTSGTIDTQYF. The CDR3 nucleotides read TGCAGTGCTCCAACCGGGACTAGCGGGACGATAGATACGCAGTATTTT.